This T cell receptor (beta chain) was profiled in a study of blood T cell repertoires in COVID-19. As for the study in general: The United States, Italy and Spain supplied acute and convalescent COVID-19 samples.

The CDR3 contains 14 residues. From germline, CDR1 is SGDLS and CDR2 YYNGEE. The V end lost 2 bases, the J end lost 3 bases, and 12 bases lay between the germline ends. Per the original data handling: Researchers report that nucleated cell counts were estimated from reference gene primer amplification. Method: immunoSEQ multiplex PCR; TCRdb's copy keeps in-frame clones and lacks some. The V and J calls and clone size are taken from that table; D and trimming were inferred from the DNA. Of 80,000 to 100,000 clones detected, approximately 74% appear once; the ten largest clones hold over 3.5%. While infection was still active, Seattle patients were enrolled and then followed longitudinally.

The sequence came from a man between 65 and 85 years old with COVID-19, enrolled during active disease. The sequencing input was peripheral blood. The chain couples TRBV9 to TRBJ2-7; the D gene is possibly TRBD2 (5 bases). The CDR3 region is CASSVGDYSYEQYF. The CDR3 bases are TGTGCCAGCAGCGTCGGAGACTACAGCTACGAGCAGTACTTC.